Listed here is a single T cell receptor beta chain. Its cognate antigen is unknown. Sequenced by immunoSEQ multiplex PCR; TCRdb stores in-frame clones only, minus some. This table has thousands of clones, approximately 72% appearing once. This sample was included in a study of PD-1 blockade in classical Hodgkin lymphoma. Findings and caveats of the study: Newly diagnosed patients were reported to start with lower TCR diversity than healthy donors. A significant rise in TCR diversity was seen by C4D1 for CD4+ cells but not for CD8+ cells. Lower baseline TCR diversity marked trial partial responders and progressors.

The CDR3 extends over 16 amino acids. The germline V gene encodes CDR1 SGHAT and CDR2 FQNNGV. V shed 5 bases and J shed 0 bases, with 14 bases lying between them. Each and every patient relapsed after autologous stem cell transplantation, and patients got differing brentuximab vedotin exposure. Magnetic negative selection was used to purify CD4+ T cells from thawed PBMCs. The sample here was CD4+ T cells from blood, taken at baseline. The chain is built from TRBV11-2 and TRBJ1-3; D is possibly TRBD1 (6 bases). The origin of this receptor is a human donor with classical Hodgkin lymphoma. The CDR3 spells CASSGWGQTSGNTIYF. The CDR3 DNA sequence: TGTGCCAGCAGCGGCTGGGGGCAGACCTCTGGAAACACCATATATTTT.